Listed below are T cell receptor beta chains from one sample, sequenced in a study of glioma-infiltrating T cells. TCRdb reanalysed the multiplex PCR reads using MiXCR and keeps one entry per CDR3 protein. The repertoire holds more than 95,000 distinct CDR3 sequences, with roughly 25% as singletons. What was sequenced was glioma tissue, nonneoplastic brain tissue, or PBMCs (not recorded which). Receptors originate from a human donor with low-grade glioma or glioblastoma, undergoing nonglioma brain surgery, or in good health (not recorded which). The CDR3 runs from the conserved cysteine through the conserved F or W. A D gene is named only where the DNA matches it firmly. Rows give clone size only sometimes, using once, few, many, or a class for an expanded clone.

TRBD2,TRBV10-2,TRBJ2-3,few,CSVASGSSTDTQYF,TGTTCCGTCGCTAGCGGTTCCAGCACAGATACGCAGTATTTT
NA,TRBV7-9,TRBJ1-2,NA,CASSLGTIYGYTF,TGTGCCAGCAGCTTAGGGACAATCTATGGCTACACCTTC
NA,TRBV7-3,TRBJ2-5,many,CASSAGTRSDQETQYF,TGTGCCAGCAGCGCCGGGACTCGCTCGGACCAAGAGACCCAGTACTTC
TRBD2,TRBV28,TRBJ2-7,many,CASSFPGRAYEQYF,TGTGCCAGCAGTTTCCCCGGGAGGGCCTACGAGCAGTACTTC
NA,TRBV19,TRBJ1-5,few,CASRAASWSNQPQHF,TGTGCCAGTAGGGCAGCTTCATGGAGCAATCAGCCCCAGCATTTT
NA,TRBV18,TRBJ1-1,NA,CASSPAIGGDTEAFF,TGTGCCAGCTCACCCGCCATTGGAGGGGACACTGAAGCTTTCTTT
TRBD2,TRBV20-1,TRBJ2-1,NA,CSVSSGSINAPFF,TGCAGTGTTTCTAGCGGGAGTATAAATGCGCCGTTCTTC
NA,TRBV20-1,TRBJ2-3,many,CSARGDRRDTQYF,TGCAGTGCTAGAGGGGATCGCCGGGATACGCAGTATTTT
NA,TRBV29-1,TRBJ2-5,NA,CSLEDGNQETQYF,TGCAGCCTTGAAGACGGGAATCAAGAGACCCAGTACTTC
NA,TRBV3-1,TRBJ2-7,NA,CASSPPGFEYEQYF,TGTGCCAGCAGCCCACCGGGATTTGAATACGAGCAGTACTTC
TRBD2,TRBV19,TRBJ2-1,NA,CASSNPAGMGLFF,TGTGCCAGTAGTAATCCAGCGGGAATGGGTCTGTTCTTC
NA,TRBV20-1,TRBJ2-1,many,CSARPNQASSYNEQFF,TGCAGTGCTAGACCTAACCAGGCGAGCTCCTACAATGAGCAGTTCTTC
TRBD1,TRBV2,TRBJ1-4,NA,CASSIDRVEKLFF,TGTGCCAGCAGTATCGACAGGGTCGAAAAACTGTTTTTT
NA,TRBV29-1,TRBJ2-3,few,CSVEGGAGSTDTQYF,TGCAGCGTTGAAGGGGGGGCGGGAAGCACAGATACGCAGTATTTT
TRBD1,TRBV5-1,TRBJ2-7,many,CASSLGGTGTYEQYF,TGCGCCAGCAGCTTGGGGGGGACAGGGACCTACGAGCAGTACTTC
TRBD1,TRBV4-2,TRBJ2-2,few,CASSPSDRAGELFF,TGTGCCAGCAGCCCTTCAGACAGGGCCGGGGAGCTGTTTTTT
NA,TRBV4-1,TRBJ1-2,many,CASSPLGDGYTF,TGCGCCAGCAGCCCACTGGGGGATGGCTACACCTTC
NA,TRBV4-3,TRBJ2-1,few,CASSQEAPRRRAYNEQFF,TGCGCCAGCAGCCAAGAAGCCCCGCGTAGAAGGGCCTACAATGAGCAGTTCTTC
TRBD1,TRBV4-1,TRBJ1-2,many,CASSQLDRDFGYTF,TGCGCCAGCAGCCAACTTGACAGGGACTTTGGCTACACCTTC
TRBD1,TRBV19,TRBJ2-7,many,CASSRRGQGRPYEQYF,TGTGCCAGTAGTAGGAGAGGACAGGGGCGACCCTACGAGCAGTACTTC
NA,TRBV24-1,TRBJ2-7,many,CATARDSYEQYF,TGTGCCACCGCCAGGGACTCCTACGAGCAGTACTTC
TRBD1,TRBV11-2,TRBJ1-2,few,CASSLEAAGQGARGGYTF,TGTGCCAGCAGCTTAGAGGCGGCAGGACAGGGGGCTAGAGGTGGCTACACCTTC
TRBD2,TRBV7-9,TRBJ2-7,few,CASSSTSQSYEQYF,TGTGCCAGCAGCTCGACTAGCCAGAGCTACGAGCAGTACTTC